The next 7 T cell receptor beta chains were all read from a single sample in a study of blood T cells in healthy people across ages (dated by TCRdb to the mid-2010s). The library was prepared using 5' RACE. Sequencing relied on an Illumina HiSeq 2500. A second PCR of roughly 7 to 11 cycles was run with a J-beta primer mix and a sample-barcoded 5' primer. The raw public reads went through TCRdb reprocessing: fastp at Q25, MiXCR clone calling, in-frame beta chains kept. Each CDR3 protein gets just one entry, which takes the most common genes and DNA from the rows behind it. The sample table shows fewer than 750,000 distinct CDR3 sequences, and 52% are seen once. The ten largest clones capture about 14% of the sample. Sequenced: blood. Receptor source: a woman at least 80 years old in good health.

This clonotype has only one observation. The J gene is TRBJ2-7, the V gene TRBV4-1, with a possible D match to TRBD1 (6 bases). This CDR3 region has 15 residues. With 4 bases removed from V and 0 bases from J, the gap between germline ends came to 13 bases. From germline, CDR1 is MGHRA and CDR2 YSYEKL. CDR3 nucleotide sequence: TGCGCCAGCAGCCCAGACAGGTATAGCTCCTACGAGCAGTACTTC. Translated, it gives CASSPDRYSSYEQYF.

Turning to this clonotype: A much larger clone lies one base from this, so it may be a read error. CDR3 DNA sequence: TGTGCCAGCAGTGCCCCGTCAGCGGACTCCTACAATGAGCAGTTCTTC. Translation gives CASSAPSADSYNEQFF. The chain couples TRBV28 to TRBJ2-1, with D maybe TRBD2 (5 bases). The CDR3 covers 16 residues. The V and J ends lost 5 bases and 0 bases respectively, with 14 bases between them. CDR1 MDHEN and CDR2 SYDVKM come from the germline V gene. The full variable domain, rest sourced from reference TRBV28 and TRBJ2-1, is DVKVTQSSRYLVKRTGEKVFLECVQDMDHENMFWYRQDPGLGLRLIYFSYDVKMKEKGDIPEGYSVSREKKERFSLILESASTNQTSMYLCASSAPSADSYNEQFFGPGTRLTVL.

As DNA, the CDR3 is TGCAGTGCTAGAGATCATCTGCCCACTAGCGGGTTTCAAGAGACCCAGTACTTC. Protein sequence: CSARDHLPTSGFQETQYF. The rearrangement uses TRBV20-1 and TRBJ2-5; 9 nucleotides align to TRBD2. V trimming: 0 bases; J trimming: 2 bases; junction bases outside the gene matches: 13. CDR3 length: 18 residues. Per germline, CDR1 DFQATT and CDR2 SNEGSKA (reference sequence).

This clonotype was counted many times. This chain joins TRBV10-3 and TRBJ2-1; D not certain. The CDR3 spans 13 residues. V was trimmed by 8 bases and J by 6 bases, leaving 14 bases between them. Germline loops: CDR1 ENHRY, CDR2 SYGVKD. The CDR3 bases are TGTGCCATCCGGACCGCCTCAGGCAATGAGCAGTTCTTC. Translation gives CAIRTASGNEQFF.

This clonotype was counted many times. This chain uses TRBV4-2 with TRBJ2-3; 7 nucleotides agree with TRBD2. J was trimmed by 0 bases and V by 6 bases; bases with no gene match: 6. CDR3 length equals 15 residues. Germline lookup yields CDR1 LGHNA and CDR2 YNFKEQ. CDR3 region: CASRLLAESTDTQYF. The CDR3 coding sequence is TGTGCCAGCAGACTTCTAGCGGAGAGCACAGATACGCAGTATTTT.

This clonotype was observed a few times. The rearrangement links TRBV2 to TRBJ1-2; D gene unclear. Trimming removed 0 bases from V and 2 bases from J, with 7 bases in between. The germline CDR1 and CDR2 sequences are SNHLY and FYNNEI. The CDR3 sequence is 14 residues long. The CDR3 here is CASSEASLNYGYTF. CDR3 nucleotides: TGTGCCAGCAGTGAAGCTTCCTTAAACTATGGCTACACCTTC.

The chain recombines TRBV24-1 with TRBJ2-4; D perhaps matches TRBD1 (6 bases). Germline V gives CDR1 KGHDR, CDR2 SFDVKD. The V end lost 4 bases, the J end lost 1 base, and 13 bases lay between the germline ends. This CDR3 is built from 16 residues. Written as DNA, the CDR3 is TGTGCCACCAGTGAGTCAGGGGTCGGGGCCAAAAACATTCAGTACTTC. Its protein product is CATSESGVGAKNIQYF.